This record looks at one T cell receptor (beta chain) sequence and its context. The antigen this receptor binds is unknown. Base qualities are missing; no much larger clone stands one base away. This specimen comes from a study of blood T cell repertoires in COVID-19 (dated by TCRdb to the early 2020s). Notes on the research overall: The collaborator samples originated in the United States, Italy and Spain and spanned the acute and convalescent phases of COVID-19. The material from the prospective study consisted of cDNA or gDNA derived from T cells, B-cell-depleted T cells, or PBMCs. Subjects who had been exposed to COVID-19, were actively infected with it, or had recovered from it provided the deeply sampled blood TCRbeta repertoires that made up the dataset. The repertoires were released in a freely available public database intended as a resource for research on the immune response to SARS-CoV-2. The samples were drawn from two sources: the first 160 participants of the ongoing ImmuneRACE study, and 1,254 subjects contributed by 6 global collaborators. Nearly every sample came with metadata listing a de-identified subject ID, COVID-19 status, age in years and sex. HLA class I and class II types, where available, came from metadata supplied by the sample provider rather than from assay-based typing. Overall study outcomes, separate from this receptor: How much clinical and demographic metadata was included differed by source and by participant, and the metadata was provided uncurated.

The immunoSEQ Assay, a bias-controlled multiplex PCR, was used to amplify TCRbeta CDR3 regions from genomic DNA. As for how the authors treated the data: The number of nucleated cells in each sample was estimated by amplification of reference gene primers within the assay. To quantify the absolute abundance of each unique TCRbeta CDR3 rearrangement, sequence reads were collapsed and filtered. For each sample, productive Simpson clonality was calculated as the square root of Simpson's diversity index over productive rearrangements. The table was pulled from immuneACCESS by TCRdb, which kept in-frame rearrangements only. Such tables lose some clones; where checked, under half of the loss comes from unresolved V genes, and the rest has no known cause. From that table come the V and J calls and clone size; the DNA was used to work out D and trimming. This sample holds approximately 66,000 clones; 85% to 90% were observed only once. Together, the top ten hold over 20% of the sample.

Whole blood was collected in K2EDTA tubes by collaborating institutions according to the institutions' own protocols. For TCRbeta analysis, collaborators shipped samples as frozen whole blood, isolated PBMCs, or DNA extracted from either of those sample types. From its cysteine to its phenylalanine, the CDR3 spans 16 amino acids. The kept DNA is CDR3 alone, 48 bases in frame from the first base. Trimming removed 4 bases from V and 1 base from J; the gene matches leave 7 bases unexplained. As encoded in the germline V gene, CDR1 is SGHTS while CDR2 is YDEGEE. The sequence joins TRBV5-8 to TRBJ1-1; 10 nucleotides in the junction match TRBD1. The sequence derives from a woman in her 50s with active or convalescent COVID-19. The sequenced sample consisted of peripheral blood. The DNA sequence is TGTGCCAGCAGCGCCGGGACAGGGGTGAGGAACACTGAAGCTTTCTTT. Translation gives CASSAGTGVRNTEAFF. When the CDR3 is completed using the reference TRBV5-8 and TRBJ1-1 genes on either side, the full variable domain is EAGVTQSPTHLIKTRGQQATLRCSPISGHTSVYWYQQALGLGLQFLLWYDEGEERNRGNFPPRFSGRQFPNYSSELNVNALELEDSALYLCASSAGTGVRNTEAFFGQGTRLTVV.